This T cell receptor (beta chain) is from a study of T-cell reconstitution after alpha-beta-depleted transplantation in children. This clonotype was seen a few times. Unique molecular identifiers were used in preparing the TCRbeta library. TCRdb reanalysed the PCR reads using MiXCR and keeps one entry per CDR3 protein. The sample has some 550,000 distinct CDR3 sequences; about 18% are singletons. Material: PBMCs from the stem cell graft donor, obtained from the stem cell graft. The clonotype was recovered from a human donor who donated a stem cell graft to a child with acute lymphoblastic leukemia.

The DNA of the CDR3 is TGCAGCGTTGAAGGACCGAACAGGCCCGGAGAGCAGTACTTC. As protein: CSVEGPNRPGEQYF. The J gene is TRBJ2-7, the V gene TRBV29-1; D is possibly TRBD1 (5 bases). Germline-derived CDR1 and CDR2 are SQVTM and ANQGSEA. This CDR3 region has 14 residues. The V end was cut by 1 base, the J end by 7 bases, with 17 bases between.